The source of this TCR beta chain is a study of T cells in tuberculosis. Study background: This South African cohort compared adolescents with or without latent tuberculosis against adults with active tuberculosis.

Only in-frame clones appear in the TCRdb table, and some are missing; sequencing was by immunoSEQ multiplex PCR. The sample has tens of thousands of clones; around 94% are singletons. This clone occurred a few times. Trimming pared 5 bases from V and 3 bases from J, leaving 11 bases between. Germline V gene data show CDR1 as SGHAT and CDR2 as FQNNGV. The CDR3 sequence is 13 residues long. The sequenced material came from PBMCs. The clonotype was recovered from a donor aged 10-29 years with latent tuberculosis or without tuberculosis infection. Some clones in this sample may be carry-over from other donors' samples. The chain combines TRBV11-2 with TRBJ2-7; D gene ambiguous. The CDR3 region has the DNA TGTGCCAGCAGCCCCAACACCGACTACGAGCAGTACTTC. This translates into CASSPNTDYEQYF.